The source of this TCR beta chain is a study of blood T cell repertoires in COVID-19. Study summary: The United States, Italy and Spain provided the acute and convalescent COVID-19 samples. The cDNA or gDNA used as material had been derived from T cells, B-cell-depleted T cells, or PBMCs.

Only a few counts were recorded for this clone. The junction and the germline gene differ at one end; a read error may be behind it. The table came from immunoSEQ multiplex PCR; TCRdb's copy has only in-frame clones and leaves some out. The sample holds over 95,000 clones; more than 70% are singletons and the top ten take roughly 5%. Germline CDR1 and CDR2: SEHNR and FQNEAQ (reference sequence). The CDR3 totals 13 residues. Patients in Seattle were enrolled during active infection, then followed longitudinally. Sequencing was carried out using peripheral blood. The TCR originated in a woman in her sixties with COVID-19, enrolled during active disease. This rearrangement joins TRBV7-9 to TRBJ1-1; D call uncertain. The CDR3, as DNA: TGTGCCAGCAGCTTTTATCCCGAGAGGGCCCTCTTTTTT. Protein: CASSFYPERALFF.